This record covers a single T cell receptor beta chain. In its sample, this clonotype was seen a few times. Its antigen specificity is not known. No clone much larger than this one lies a single base away; base qualities are absent. The library was generated by 5' RACE. The listed sequencing device is Illumina HiSeq 2000. Template switching introduced a universal primer binding site; the final cDNA contained a unique molecular identifier, enabling accurate counting of TCR cDNA molecules. First-strand cDNA for TCR alpha and beta chains was synthesized from specific primers in the conserved constant-segment region. To control for contamination, each cDNA library was double barcoded with a SMART-Mk sample barcode plus Illumina barcodes. TruSeq adapter sequences, together with Illumina sample barcodes, were added in two successive PCR steps. Sequencing of the TCR alpha and beta cDNA libraries was done on the Illumina HiSeq platform using custom primers. In the authors' own workflow: MiGEC was used to process raw reads and extract unique molecular identifiers, and MiXCR was used to find CDR3 positions. Recombination models were inferred per individual with the repgenHMM and IGoR tools using an EM algorithm. The analysis of shared clonotypes was done with the tcR package in R, with sharing normalized by the product of cloneset sizes. Out-of-frame nonproductive sequences were analyzed to study raw recombination free of thymic and clonal selection effects. Through fastp at Q25 and MiXCR, TCRdb rebuilt clones from the public reads, retaining in-frame beta chains. Rows matching on CDR3 protein sequence are summarized as one entry with the most common DNA and genes. It is TCRdb's table, rather than the study itself, that gives the V and J calls and clone size. Here the sample has some 730,000 distinct CDR3 sequences; roughly 18% occur a single time. Around 12% of the sample is held by the ten biggest clonotypes.

These data belong to a study of identical twins (TCRdb year 2016). Describing the broader study: To test whether fetal clonotypes persist, this study deep-sequenced TCR alpha and beta repertoires from monozygotic twins, from unrelated adults of various ages, and from cord blood. Replicate twin experiments were performed at different times using different library preparation protocols to rule out contamination.

Overall results and qualifications from the work: Compared with coincidental sharing between unrelated individuals, out-of-frame TCR alpha sequences shared between twins showed an excess of sequences with low generation probability. In monozygotic twins, out-of-frame TCR alpha sharing was systematically underestimated by recombination models, although the models agreed with sharing between unrelated individuals. Abundant cord blood beta clonotypes had fewer insertions, young adult naive repertoires showed a similar but weaker trend, and memory repertoires showed no such trend. Conclusions relied on cross-sectional statistical analysis, since the same donors could not be followed over many years. Zero-insertion analyses could be partly confounded by invariant T cells such as MAIT and iNKT, though diverse VJ usage argued against such confounding for most clonotypes. The excess sharing between twins in beta out-of-frame sequences was weaker because fewer shared sequences reduced the signal-to-noise ratio.

Every donor was a healthy Caucasian. Three pairs of female monozygotic twins, all aged roughly 18 to 29 years, were included in the twin cohort. Peripheral blood mononuclear cells were used as the source from which RNA for TCR libraries was isolated. The CDR3 spans 17 residues, from the cysteine through the phenylalanine. This entry keeps only the CDR3 DNA: 51 bases, framed from base 1. V is cut by 1 base and J by 0 bases, and the space between the germline ends is 14 bases. Taken from the germline V gene, the CDR1 and CDR2 loops are SGHRS and YFSETQ. These data also featured in a second study, about T cells expressing NK-cell markers. In that second paper, the authors write: TCR beta-chain repertoires were profiled in sorted CD3+CD56+NKG2C+, CD3+CD56+NKG2C- and CD3+CD56-NKG2C+ T-cell subsets from several donors. Seven of the eight sequenced donors were HCMV-seropositive and one was HCMV-seronegative. In several experiments an anti-gammadeltaTCR antibody was added to restrict sorting to alphabetaTCR-expressing T cells. In more than five donors, the dominant CD3+CD56+NKG2C+ clonotypes were found to rank among the top 10 CD8+ clonotypes and to make up about 1.0-7.5% of CD8+ T cells. Those dominant clonotypes were again the most abundant among CD3+CD56-NKG2C+ cells in a few donors, at about 25-65%. Whether the expanded NKG2C-expressing T cell clones were specific for HCMV antigens was left unclear. The study sequenced eight donors, all healthy volunteers chosen at random: three men and five women. HCMV-specific IgG was detected in serum with a commercial ELISA kit to determine HCMV serostatus. For a handful of donors, bulk peripheral blood T-cell repertoires were also sequenced from unsorted PBMC. MIGEC was used to demultiplex reads and group reads by UMI, and MiTCR was used to assemble and quantify clonotypes. To exclude erroneous sequences, only TCR cDNA sequences supported by at least two reads were retained. Downstream repertoire analysis used the tcR package, and clonotypes were matched across fractions by CDR3 nucleotide sequence plus V segment. VDJmatch was used to annotate antigen specificity against VDJdb, with one amino acid substitution in CDR3 allowed.

Source material: PBMCs. This TCR was sampled from a woman aged 18-29 years in good health. This sequence uses TRBV5-1 and TRBJ2-4; the D segment cannot be called with confidence. The CDR3 sequence is CASSLTLSAVAKNIQYF. The nucleotides read TGCGCCAGCAGCTTGACCCTTTCGGCAGTAGCCAAAAACATTCAGTACTTC.